This T cell receptor (beta chain) was identified during a study of shared clonotypes between healthy human individuals. Across the study: Donors had three CD4 naive, three CD4 memory, two CD8 naive and one CD8 memory plate apiece. Broader study findings: Generation probabilities of non-shared clonotypes were lower (relative to those shared by all four donors).

To note about this clone: Its antigen is undetermined.

The germline V gene encodes CDR1 MDHEN and CDR2 SYDVKM. The CDR3 runs to 12 residues. Trimming shortened V by 2 bases and J by 4 bases, and 5 bases separated the two germline ends. In the sorted-subset replicate PCRs, about 200 ng DNA, around 32,000 T cell genomes, was used. Clones were sequenced by immunoSEQ multiplex PCR, and TCRdb holds only the in-frame ones, with some missing. The table shows more than 1.2 million clones, with approximately 98.5% occurring only once. V gene TRBV28 combines with J gene TRBJ1-2; no clear D gene. The receptor was isolated from a man aged 25-45 years in good health. Source material: naive CD4+ T cells sorted from blood. The subset here: CD45RA+ positively selected. Written as DNA, the CDR3 is TGTGCCAGCAGTTTAAGTTTCTATGGCTACACCTTC. Residues: CASSLSFYGYTF.